The 10 T cell receptor beta chains below come from one sample, sequenced in a study of T cells in Graves' hyperthyroidism and ophthalmopathy. There were TCR beta CDR3 regions amplified from RNA transcripts. Initially, a first-round RT-PCR of the TCR CDR3 employed the HTBI primer set. TCRdb analysed the multiplex PCR reads with MiXCR anew, one entry per CDR3 protein. The repertoire holds under 40,000 distinct CDR3 sequences, with 40% to 60% as singletons. What was sequenced was blood. The receptors derive from a man aged 40-49 years with Graves' ophthalmopathy.

The CDR3 bases are TGTGCCAGCAGTGCATGGGGGGGGCAAGAGACCCAGTACTTC. Its protein product is CASSAWGGQETQYF. The chain joins TRBV25-1 to TRBJ2-5; 7 bases align to TRBD2. Trimming removed 4 bases from V and 2 bases from J; junction bases left unmatched: 4. CDR1 and CDR2 from the germline V gene are MGHDK and SYGVNS. The CDR3 runs to 14 residues.

This sequence joins TRBV5-4 and TRBJ2-1, with a possible D match to TRBD1 (6 bases). Germline CDR1 is SGHNT and CDR2 is YYREEE (reference sequence). The V and J ends lost 2 bases and 9 bases respectively, with 18 bases between them. CDR3 length equals 15 residues. CDR3 in amino acids: CASSFDRSTGIEQFF. In DNA form, the CDR3 reads TGTGCCAGCAGCTTTGACCGGAGCACAGGGATTGAGCAGTTCTTC. Full variable domain (remainder filled in from reference TRBV5-4 and TRBJ2-1): ETGVTQSPTHLIKTRGQQVTLRCSSQSGHNTVSWYQQALGQGPQFIFQYYREEENGRGNFPPRFSGLQFPNYSSELNVNALELDDSALYLCASSFDRSTGIEQFFGPGTRLTVL.

The chain carries TRBV6-4 and TRBJ2-2; possibly TRBD1 for D (7 bases). The CDR3 length is 14 residues. From germline, CDR1 is MRHNA and CDR2 SNTAGT. Trimming removed 8 bases from V and 2 bases from J, with 12 bases in between. The CDR3 DNA follows: TGTGCCAGCTGCGGGACAGCTAACACCGGGGAGCTGTTTTTT. Its translation is CASCGTANTGELFF.

This clonotype was seen a handful of times. V usage is TRBV12-3 or TRBV12-4 and J usage is TRBJ2-6; D gene uncertain. Between the trimmed V and J ends, which lost 6 bases and 4 bases, there was a span of 7 bases. CDR3 length: 13 amino acids. The CDR3 DNA is TGTGCCAGCAGCTCTACAGGGGCCAACGTCCTGACTTTC. Translating it yields CASSSTGANVLTF.

This clonotype has a count of ten or more. The CDR3 loop is CASSQTDRGPFEQYF. CDR3 nucleotide sequence: TGTGCCAGCAGTCAGACCGACAGGGGTCCCTTCGAGCAGTACTTC. The chain employs TRBV28 and TRBJ2-7, with TRBD1 identical over 8 bases. The germline CDR1 and CDR2 sequences are MDHEN and SYDVKM. CDR3 length: 15 residues. The V segment lost 5 bases and the J segment 6 bases; nucleotides outside the gene matches: 12.

This clonotype was counted ten times or more. V gene TRBV19 combines with J gene TRBJ2-3; 12 nucleotides line up with TRBD2. The junction had 12 bases not matched to a gene; V was cut back by 6 bases and J by 5 bases. Germline CDR1 reads LNHDA; CDR2 reads SQIVND (reference sequence). The CDR3 runs 17 residues. CDR3 nucleotides: TGTGCCAGTAGAAAGGGGAGACTAGCGGGGGCTGGAGATACGCAGTATTTT. Amino acids: CASRKGRLAGAGDTQYF.

The V gene is TRBV7-3, the J gene TRBJ1-5; D perhaps matches TRBD1 (6 bases). The germline V gene encodes CDR1 SGHTA and CDR2 FQGTGA. The CDR3 runs to 15 residues. The V end was cut by 3 bases, the J end by 14 bases, with 23 bases between. In DNA form, the CDR3 reads TGTGCCAGCAGCTTCCGAAGGGTGGGGGCGGGATACGAGCATTTT. Translated: CASSFRRVGAGYEHF.

This chain links TRBV10-3 with TRBJ2-1; TRBD2 agrees at 8 bases. With V trimmed by 11 bases and J by 7 bases, 7 bases remained unmatched. Germline-derived CDR1 and CDR2 are ENHRY and SYGVKD. The CDR3 sequence is 12 residues long. The CDR3 DNA reads TGTGCCGGACCGGGGGGGCCGAATGAGCAGTTCTTC. Its protein is CAGPGGPNEQFF.

The chain couples TRBV12-5 to TRBJ1-1; 9 positions match TRBD1. With V trimmed by 4 bases and J by 11 bases, 11 bases remained unmatched. CDR1 is LGHNT and CDR2 is FRNRAP in the germline V gene. The CDR3 extends over 14 amino acids. DNA of the CDR3: TGTGCTAGTGGTTCGGGACAGGGCCCCACTGGGGCTTTCTTT. Protein sequence: CASGSGQGPTGAFF.

This clonotype was found many times. This chain links TRBV12-3 or TRBV12-4 with TRBJ2-4; D possibly matches TRBD1 or TRBD2 (5 bases each). The CDR3 contains 15 residues. V lost 4 bases and J 0 bases, leaving 10 bases between the germline ends. The CDR3 region is CASSSSGRAKNIQYF. CDR3 nucleotide sequence: TGTGCCAGCAGTTCATCGGGACGAGCCAAAAACATTCAGTACTTC.